These 15 T cell receptor beta chains originate from one sample sequenced in a study of T-cell reconstitution after alpha-beta-depleted transplantation in children. A library of TCRbeta sequences, prepared with unique molecular identifiers, was generated. A single record per CDR3 protein comes from TCRdb applying MiXCR to the PCR reads. The table has hundreds of thousands of distinct CDR3 sequences, over 25% seen once. Source: PBMCs from the stem cell graft donor, taken from the stem cell graft. The receptors derive from a human donor who donated a stem cell graft to a child with aplastic anemia.

This clonotype appeared a few times. The rearrangement joins TRBV20-1 to TRBJ2-4; tentatively, D is TRBD1 (6 bases). CDR1 and CDR2 from the germline V gene are DFQATT and SNEGSKA (reference sequence). Trimming cost V 4 bases and J 7 bases, with 14 bases left between them. This CDR3 has 13 residues. CDR3 protein: CSANRETGNIQYF. The CDR3 nucleotides read TGCAGTGCTAACAGGGAGACGGGGAACATTCAGTACTTC.

This clonotype was found a few times. The gene calls are TRBV20-1 and TRBJ2-1, with a tentative D call TRBD2 (5 bases). Germline CDR1 and CDR2: DFQATT and SNEGSKA (reference sequence). The CDR3 consists of 16 residues. Trimming took off 3 bases at V and 1 base at J, with 16 bases between the two ends. CDR3 in amino acids: CSASRRAVVSYNEQFF. CDR3 DNA: TGCAGTGCTAGCCGGCGGGCGGTGGTATCCTACAATGAGCAGTTCTTC.

This clonotype was detected only a few times. The chain employs TRBV15 and TRBJ2-3; D gene unclear. Germline CDR1 is LNHNV and CDR2 is YYDKDF (reference sequence). V dropped 0 bases and J dropped 7 bases, with 5 bases sitting between them. The CDR3 is 12 residues long. This CDR3 is CATSRDEYTQYF. The CDR3 nucleotides read TGTGCCACCAGCAGAGATGAGTATACGCAGTATTTT.

The genes are TRBV20-1 and TRBJ2-7; TRBD2 might be the D (5 bases). Trimming removed 0 bases at V and 2 bases at J, with 11 bases between. The CDR3 spans 14 residues. Germline V gene lookup returns CDR1 DFQATT and CDR2 SNEGSKA (reference sequence). This CDR3 reads CSARDLLGAYEQYF. CDR3 DNA sequence: TGCAGTGCTAGAGATCTCCTCGGGGCCTACGAGCAGTACTTC.

The V and J genes are TRBV5-6 and TRBJ2-7; D gene ambiguous. V was clipped by 2 bases and J by 3 bases, with 9 bases between them. Germline V gene sequence: CDR1 SGHDT, CDR2 YYEEEE. The CDR3 has 13 amino acids. The CDR3, as DNA: TGTGCCAGCAGCTTAGCCGTCAGCTACGAGCAGTACTTC. Encoded protein: CASSLAVSYEQYF.

This clonotype was recorded a few times. The CDR3 loop is CSVGWGSTGELFF. Here the CDR3 DNA reads TGCAGCGTTGGGTGGGGGAGCACCGGGGAGCTGTTTTTT. This chain connects TRBV29-1 to TRBJ2-2; D is perhaps TRBD1 or TRBD2 (5 bases each). Germline V gene lookup returns CDR1 SQVTM and CDR2 ANQGSEA. Trimming pared 4 bases from V and 4 bases from J, leaving 10 bases between. This CDR3 has 13 amino acids.

The J gene is TRBJ2-7, the V gene TRBV4-3; perhaps TRBD1 as D (5 bases). With 0 bases removed from V and 2 bases from J, the gap between germline ends came to 8 bases. The CDR3 contains 14 residues. CDR1 and CDR2 from the germline V gene are LGHNA and YSLEER. The CDR3 is CASSQDPGTYEQYF. CDR3 DNA: TGCGCCAGCAGCCAAGATCCAGGGACCTACGAGCAGTACTTC.

This clonotype has just a few counts. This sequence joins TRBV5-1 and TRBJ2-7; 11 bases align to TRBD2. Germline CDR1 SGHRS, CDR2 YFSETQ. The CDR3 loop spans 15 amino acids. V lost 4 bases to trimming and J lost 1 base; unmatched junction nucleotides: 4. The CDR3 coding sequence is TGCGCCAGCAGCCAAACTAGCGGGAGTTCCTACGAGCAGTACTTC. Its translation is CASSQTSGSSYEQYF.

The chain employs TRBV5-1 and TRBJ2-7; no clear D gene. V was pared by 2 bases and J by 1 base, with 10 bases between. The CDR3 extends over 14 amino acids. Germline V gene sequence: CDR1 SGHRS, CDR2 YFSETQ. This chain's CDR3 is CASSFRRGSYEQYF. CDR3 nucleotide sequence: TGCGCCAGCAGCTTCAGGAGAGGATCCTACGAGCAGTACTTC.

V gene TRBV6-4 combines with J gene TRBJ2-1; 15 bases agree with TRBD2. V was clipped by 3 bases and J by 7 bases; unmatched bases: 10. Germline V lookup: CDR1 MRHNA, CDR2 SNTAGT. The length of the CDR3 is 18 residues. Here the CDR3 reads CASSEGLAGGILGNEQFF. The DNA for the CDR3 is TGTGCCAGCAGTGAGGGACTAGCGGGAGGTATCCTAGGGAATGAGCAGTTCTTC.

V and J are TRBV12-3 or TRBV12-4 and TRBJ2-3; TRBD2 aligns across 8 bases. This CDR3 has 15 residues. Trimming cost V 1 base and J 3 bases; bases outside gene matches: 3. CDR3 in DNA: TGTGCCAGCAGTTTAGGACTAGCGTTAACAGATACGCAGTATTTT. This codes for CASSLGLALTDTQYF.

The V and J genes are TRBV19 and TRBJ1-2; perhaps TRBD1 as D (6 bases). V was pared by 6 bases and J by 1 base, with 15 bases between. There are 15 residues in the CDR3. From germline, CDR1 is LNHDA and CDR2 SQIVND (reference sequence). The CDR3 DNA reads TGTGCCAGTAGAGACACAGGGAAGGGTAACTATGGCTACACCTTC. It yields the protein CASRDTGKGNYGYTF.

This CDR3 reads CASSSVDRGQSEQYF. DNA for the CDR3: TGTGCCAGCTCATCGGTCGACAGGGGGCAGTCCGAGCAGTACTTC. The chain uses TRBV18 and TRBJ2-7, with 10 nucleotides matching TRBD1. This CDR3 is 15 amino acids long. Germline V lookup: CDR1 KGHSH, CDR2 LQKENI. V was clipped by 5 bases and J by 6 bases; unmatched bases: 10.

The gene calls are TRBV7-9 and TRBJ1-3, with D hard to call. Trimming took off 1 base at V and 3 bases at J, with 4 bases between the two ends. Looked up from germline, CDR1 is SEHNR and CDR2 is FQNEAQ (reference sequence). The CDR3 sequence is 13 residues long. The CDR3, as DNA: TGTGCCAGCAGCTTAGAAAGTGGAAACACCATATATTTT. It specifies CASSLESGNTIYF.

This clonotype turned up a few times. V gene TRBV20-1 combines with J gene TRBJ2-1; D possibly corresponds to TRBD2 (6 bases). V lost 6 bases to trimming and J lost 8 bases, with 17 bases between them. The CDR3 is made up of 13 amino acids. The germline V gene has CDR1 DFQATT and CDR2 SNEGSKA (reference sequence). DNA of the CDR3: TGCAGTGCCAGGGACTGGGTGGGAGATGAGCAGTTCTTC. It codes for CSARDWVGDEQFF.